This T cell receptor (beta chain) was profiled in a study of identifying expanded T cells in peripheral blood. Overall study results and limits: Approximately 1.1 clones differed between technical replicates, versus around 15 and 19 over time. Variance in clone template counts between roughly 2-week samples significantly increased with total template count across all healthy donors.

In regard to this clone: Its antigen is not identified.

The CDR3 sequence is 15 residues long. V lost 0 bases, J lost 3 bases, and 9 bases lay in between. The germline V gene has CDR1 LNHNV and CDR2 YYDKDF (reference sequence). The method was immunoSEQ multiplex PCR; TCRdb's version includes in-frame clones alone and lacks a portion of them. The repertoire holds fewer than 85,000 clones, 80% to 90% seen once, with 18% in the top ten. No infections or other immune events were documented during collection. This chain links TRBV15 with TRBJ2-4; D ambiguous. The TCR comes from a person aged 18 to 75 in good health. The specimen sequenced was blood. The chain's CDR3 is CATSRDPGDKNIQYF. The CDR3 DNA follows: TGTGCCACCAGCAGAGATCCGGGTGACAAAAACATTCAGTACTTC.